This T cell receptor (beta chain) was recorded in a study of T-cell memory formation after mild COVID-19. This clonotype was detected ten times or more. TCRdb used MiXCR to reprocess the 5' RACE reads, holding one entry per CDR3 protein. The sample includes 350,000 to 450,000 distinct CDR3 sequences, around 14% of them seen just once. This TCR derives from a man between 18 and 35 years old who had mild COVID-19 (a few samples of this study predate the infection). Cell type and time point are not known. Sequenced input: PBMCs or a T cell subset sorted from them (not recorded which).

Here the CDR3 DNA reads TGTGCCAGCAGCTTAATGACAGGGAACACTGAAGCTTTCTTT. Amino acid sequence: CASSLMTGNTEAFF. The rearrangement uses TRBV7-9 and TRBJ1-1; D may be TRBD1 (6 bases). Deletions cut 2 bases from V and 1 base from J, with 8 bases between. CDR1 SEHNR and CDR2 FQNEAQ come from the germline V gene (reference sequence). CDR3 length: 14 residues. Variable domain in full (rest from reference TRBV7-9 and TRBJ1-1): DTGVSQNPRHKITKRGQNVTFRCDPISEHNRLYWYRQTLGQGPEFLTYFQNEAQLEKSRLLSDRFSAERPKGSFSTLEIQRTEQGDSAMYLCASSLMTGNTEAFFGQGTRLTVV.